Described below is a single T cell receptor (beta chain) sequence and its context. The antigen remains unidentified. These data belong to a study of identifying expanded T cells in peripheral blood. Findings and caveats of the study: Variance in clone template counts between two-week samples significantly increased with total template count across all healthy donors. Roughly 1.1 clones differed between technical replicates, versus around 15 and 19 over time.

The CDR3 has 14 amino acids. Trimming removed 0 bases at V and 5 bases at J, with 12 bases between. CDR1 is SGHRS and CDR2 is YFSETQ in the germline V gene. Healthy donors had no documented immune events, such as infections, while sampled. Sequencing used immunoSEQ multiplex PCR; TCRdb keeps in-frame clones, though not all of them. The repertoire holds 100,000 or so clones, with around 85% as singletons. The source material was blood. This clonotype was sampled from a person aged 18 to 75 in good health. The chain links TRBV5-1 to TRBJ2-7; D may match TRBD1 or TRBD2 (6 bases each). Written as DNA, the CDR3 is TGCGCCAGCAGCTTGGTAGGGGGGCCCAACGAGCAGTACTTC. Its protein product is CASSLVGGPNEQYF. Filled out from reference TRBV5-1 and TRBJ2-7, the complete variable domain reads KAGVTQTPRYLIKTRGQQVTLSCSPISGHRSVSWYQQTPGQGLQFLFEYFSETQRNKGNFPGRFSGRQFSNSRSEMNVSTLELGDSALYLCASSLVGGPNEQYFGPGTRLTVT.